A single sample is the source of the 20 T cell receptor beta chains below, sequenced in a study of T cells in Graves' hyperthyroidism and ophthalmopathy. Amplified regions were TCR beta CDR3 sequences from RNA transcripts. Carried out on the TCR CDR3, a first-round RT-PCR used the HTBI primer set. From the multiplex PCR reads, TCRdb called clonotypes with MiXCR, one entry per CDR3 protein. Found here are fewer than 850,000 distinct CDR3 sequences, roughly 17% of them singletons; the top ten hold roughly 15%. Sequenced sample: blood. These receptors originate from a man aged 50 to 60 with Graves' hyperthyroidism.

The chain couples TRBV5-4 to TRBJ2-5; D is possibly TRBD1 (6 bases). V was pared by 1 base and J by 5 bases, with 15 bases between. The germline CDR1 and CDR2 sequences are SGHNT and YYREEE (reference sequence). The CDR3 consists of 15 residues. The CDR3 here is CASSLFEQGVETQYF. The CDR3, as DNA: TGTGCCAGCAGCTTGTTTGAACAGGGTGTTGAGACCCAGTACTTC. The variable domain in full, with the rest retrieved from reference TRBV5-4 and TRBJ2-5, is ETGVTQSPTHLIKTRGQQVTLRCSSQSGHNTVSWYQQALGQGPQFIFQYYREEENGRGNFPPRFSGLQFPNYSSELNVNALELDDSALYLCASSLFEQGVETQYFGPGTRLLVL.

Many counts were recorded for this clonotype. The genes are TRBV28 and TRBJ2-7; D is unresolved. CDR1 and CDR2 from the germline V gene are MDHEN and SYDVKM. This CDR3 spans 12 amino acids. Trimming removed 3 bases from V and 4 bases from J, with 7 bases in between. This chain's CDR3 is CASSFAVYEQYF. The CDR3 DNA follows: TGTGCCAGCAGTTTCGCGGTTTACGAGCAGTACTTC.

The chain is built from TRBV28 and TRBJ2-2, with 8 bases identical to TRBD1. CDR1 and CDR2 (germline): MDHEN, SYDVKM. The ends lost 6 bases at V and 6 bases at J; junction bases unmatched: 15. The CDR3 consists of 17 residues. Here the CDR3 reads CASSLYQDRDVSGELFF. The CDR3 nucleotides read TGTGCCAGCAGCCTATACCAGGACAGGGATGTTTCCGGGGAGCTGTTTTTT.

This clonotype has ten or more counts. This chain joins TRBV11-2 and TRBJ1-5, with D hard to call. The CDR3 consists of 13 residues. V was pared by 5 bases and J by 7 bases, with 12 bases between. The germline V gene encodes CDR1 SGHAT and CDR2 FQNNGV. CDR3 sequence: CASSLDVWQPQHF. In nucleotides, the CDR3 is TGTGCCAGCAGCCTGGATGTTTGGCAGCCCCAGCATTTT.

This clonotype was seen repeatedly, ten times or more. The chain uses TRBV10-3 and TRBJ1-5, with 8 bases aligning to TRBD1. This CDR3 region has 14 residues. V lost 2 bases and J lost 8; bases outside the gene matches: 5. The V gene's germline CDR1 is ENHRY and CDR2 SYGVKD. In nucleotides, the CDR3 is TGTGCCATCAGTGAGGACAGGGGCTTAAAGCCCCAGCATTTT. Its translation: CAISEDRGLKPQHF.

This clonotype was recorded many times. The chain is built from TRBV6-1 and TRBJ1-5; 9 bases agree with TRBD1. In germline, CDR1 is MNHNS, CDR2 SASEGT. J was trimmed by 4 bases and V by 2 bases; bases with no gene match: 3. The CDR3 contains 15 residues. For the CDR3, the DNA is TGTGCCAGCAGTGAAATGACAGGGGGTAATCAGCCCCAGCATTTT. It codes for CASSEMTGGNQPQHF.

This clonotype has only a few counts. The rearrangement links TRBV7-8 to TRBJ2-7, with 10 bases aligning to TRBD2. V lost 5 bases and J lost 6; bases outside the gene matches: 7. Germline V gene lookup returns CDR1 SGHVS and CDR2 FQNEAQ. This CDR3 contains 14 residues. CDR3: CASSQREGVGEQYF. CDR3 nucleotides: TGTGCCAGCAGCCAGCGGGAGGGAGTCGGCGAGCAGTACTTC.

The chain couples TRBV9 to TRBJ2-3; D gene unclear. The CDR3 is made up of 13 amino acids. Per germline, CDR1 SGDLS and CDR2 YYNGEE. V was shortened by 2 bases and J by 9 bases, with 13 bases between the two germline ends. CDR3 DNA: TGTGCCAGCAGCGTCTCAGTAGAAGAGACGCAGTATTTT. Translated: CASSVSVEETQYF. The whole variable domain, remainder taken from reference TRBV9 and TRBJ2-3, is DSGVTQTPKHLITATGQRVTLRCSPRSGDLSVYWYQQSLDQGLQFLIQYYNGEERAKGNILERFSAQQFPDLHSELNLSSLELGDSALYFCASSVSVEETQYFGPGTRLTVL.

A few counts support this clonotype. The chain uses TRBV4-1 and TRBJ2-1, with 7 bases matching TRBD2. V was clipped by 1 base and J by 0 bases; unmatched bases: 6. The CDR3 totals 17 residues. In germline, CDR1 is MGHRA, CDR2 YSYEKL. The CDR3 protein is CASSQGLADSSYNEQFF. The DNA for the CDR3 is TGCGCCAGCAGCCAAGGGCTAGCGGATAGCTCCTACAATGAGCAGTTCTTC.

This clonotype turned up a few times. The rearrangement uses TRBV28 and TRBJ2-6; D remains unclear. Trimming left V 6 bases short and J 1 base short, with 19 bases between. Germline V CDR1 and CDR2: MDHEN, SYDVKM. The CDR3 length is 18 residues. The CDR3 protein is CASRPVRIRVSGANVLTF. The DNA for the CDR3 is TGTGCCAGCAGGCCCGTTCGGATCCGGGTTTCTGGGGCCAACGTCCTGACTTTC.

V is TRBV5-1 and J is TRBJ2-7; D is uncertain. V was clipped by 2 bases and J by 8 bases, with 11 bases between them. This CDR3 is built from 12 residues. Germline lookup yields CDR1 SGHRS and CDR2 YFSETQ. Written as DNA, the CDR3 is TGCGCCAGCAGCTTCGTCCCGGCCCAGCAGTACTTC. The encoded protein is CASSFVPAQQYF.

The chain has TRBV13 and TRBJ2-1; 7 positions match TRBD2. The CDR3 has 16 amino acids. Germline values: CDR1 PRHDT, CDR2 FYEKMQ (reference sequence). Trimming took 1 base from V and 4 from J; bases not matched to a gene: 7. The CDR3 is CASSLVAGAIYNEQFF. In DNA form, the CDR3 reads TGTGCCAGCAGCTTAGTGGCGGGAGCTATATACAATGAGCAGTTCTTC. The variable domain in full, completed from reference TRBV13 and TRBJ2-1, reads AAGVIQSPRHLIKEKRETATLKCYPIPRHDTVYWYQQGPGQDPQFLISFYEKMQSDKGSIPDRFSAQQFSDYHSELNMSSLELGDSALYFCASSLVAGAIYNEQFFGPGTRLTVL.

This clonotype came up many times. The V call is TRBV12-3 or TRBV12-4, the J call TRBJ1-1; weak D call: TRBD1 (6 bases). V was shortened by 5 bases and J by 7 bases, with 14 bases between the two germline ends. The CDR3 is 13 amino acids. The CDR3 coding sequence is TGTGCCAGCAGTCAAGACAGGACGGATGAAGCTTTCTTT. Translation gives CASSQDRTDEAFF.

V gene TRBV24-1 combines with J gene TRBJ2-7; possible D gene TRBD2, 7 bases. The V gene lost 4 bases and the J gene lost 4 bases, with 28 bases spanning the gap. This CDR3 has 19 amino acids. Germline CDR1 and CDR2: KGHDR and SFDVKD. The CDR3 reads CATSDPRGGENHRGYEQYF. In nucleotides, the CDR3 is TGTGCCACCAGTGACCCGAGGGGGGGCGAAAACCACCGAGGATACGAGCAGTACTTC.

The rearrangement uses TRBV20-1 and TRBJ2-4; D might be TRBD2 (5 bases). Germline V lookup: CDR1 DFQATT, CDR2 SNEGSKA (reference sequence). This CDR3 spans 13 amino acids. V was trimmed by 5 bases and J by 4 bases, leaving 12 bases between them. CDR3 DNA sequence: TGCAGTGCTGTGGCGGGCCTTAAAAACATTCAGTACTTC. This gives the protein CSAVAGLKNIQYF.

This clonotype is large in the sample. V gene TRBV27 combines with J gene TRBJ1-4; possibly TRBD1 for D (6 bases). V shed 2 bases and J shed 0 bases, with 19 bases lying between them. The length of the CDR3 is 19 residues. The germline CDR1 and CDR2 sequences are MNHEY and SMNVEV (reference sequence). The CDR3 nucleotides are TGTGCCAGCAGTTTAAGACCCGCAGGGGCCGATGCAACTAATGAAAAACTGTTTTTT. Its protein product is CASSLRPAGADATNEKLFF.

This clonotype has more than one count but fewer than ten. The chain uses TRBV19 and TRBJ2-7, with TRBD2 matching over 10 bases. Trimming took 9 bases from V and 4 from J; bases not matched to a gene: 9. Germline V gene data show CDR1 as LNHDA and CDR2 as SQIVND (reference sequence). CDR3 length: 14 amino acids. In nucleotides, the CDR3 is TGTGCCAGCACTTCTAGCGGGAGAGAATACGAGCAGTACTTC. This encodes CASTSSGREYEQYF.

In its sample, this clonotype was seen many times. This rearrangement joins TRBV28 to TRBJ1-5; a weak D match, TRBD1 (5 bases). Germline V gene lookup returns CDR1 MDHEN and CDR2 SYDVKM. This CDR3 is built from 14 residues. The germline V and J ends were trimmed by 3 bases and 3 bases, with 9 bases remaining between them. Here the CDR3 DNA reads TGTGCCAGCAGTTTCGTGGGGGTCAATCAGCCCCAGCATTTT. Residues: CASSFVGVNQPQHF.

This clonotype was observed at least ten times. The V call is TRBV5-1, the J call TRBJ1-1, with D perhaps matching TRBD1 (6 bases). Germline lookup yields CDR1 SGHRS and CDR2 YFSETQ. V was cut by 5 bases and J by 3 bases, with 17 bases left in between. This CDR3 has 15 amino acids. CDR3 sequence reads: CASRGGGGQDTEAFF. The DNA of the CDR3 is TGCGCCAGCAGGGGGGGTGGGGGGCAAGACACTGAAGCTTTCTTT.

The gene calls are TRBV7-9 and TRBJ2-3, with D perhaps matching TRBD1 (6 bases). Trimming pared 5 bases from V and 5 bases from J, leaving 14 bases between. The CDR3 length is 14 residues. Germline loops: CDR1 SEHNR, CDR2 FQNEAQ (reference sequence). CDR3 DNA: TGTGCCAGCAGCCCCGTACAGGGAGAAGATACGCAGTATTTT. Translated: CASSPVQGEDTQYF.